Listed here is a single TCR beta chain. The source of the sample is a study of patients and donors after allogeneic stem cell transplantation. Germline V gives CDR1 MNHEY, CDR2 SVGEGT. With 2 bases removed from V and 6 bases from J, the gap between germline ends came to 8 bases. The CDR3 covers 12 residues. MiXCR, run by TCRdb on the RT-PCR reads, gives a single entry per CDR3 protein. The sample carries approximately 210,000 distinct CDR3 sequences, approximately 41% recorded once. Sample: blood, either unsorted or a sorted T cell fraction (not recorded which). V is TRBV6-2 or TRBV6-3 and J is TRBJ2-7, with a tentative D call TRBD2 (5 bases). The sequence came from a human donor who was either an allogeneic HSCT recipient or a stem cell or donor lymphocyte infusion donor (not recorded which). It is not recorded whose cells these are; they may come from a transplant donor. DNA for the CDR3: TGTGCCAGCAGTTACGGGAGTCCCGAGCAGTACTTC. Translating gives CASSYGSPEQYF.